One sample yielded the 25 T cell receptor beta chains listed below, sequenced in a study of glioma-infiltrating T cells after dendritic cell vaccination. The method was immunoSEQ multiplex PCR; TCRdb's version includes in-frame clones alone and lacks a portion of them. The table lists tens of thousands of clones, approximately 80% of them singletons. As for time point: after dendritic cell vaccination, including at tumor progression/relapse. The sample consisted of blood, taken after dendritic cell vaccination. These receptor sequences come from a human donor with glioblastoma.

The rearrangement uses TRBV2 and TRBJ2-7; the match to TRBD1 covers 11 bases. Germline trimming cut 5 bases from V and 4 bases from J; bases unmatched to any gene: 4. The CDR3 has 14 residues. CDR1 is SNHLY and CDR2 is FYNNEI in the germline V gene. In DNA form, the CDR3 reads TGTGCCAGCAGTAGTGGGACAGGGGGTTACGAGCAGTACTTC. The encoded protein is CASSSGTGGYEQYF.

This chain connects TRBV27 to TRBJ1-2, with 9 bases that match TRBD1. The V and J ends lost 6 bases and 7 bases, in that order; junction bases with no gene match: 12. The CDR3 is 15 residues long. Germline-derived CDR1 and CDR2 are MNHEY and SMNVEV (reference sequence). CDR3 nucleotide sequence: TGTGCCAGCAGAACAACCGGGACAGGGATCGTTGGCTACACCTTC. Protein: CASRTTGTGIVGYTF.

This CDR3 reads CASSLGVSDSADTQYF. CDR3 nucleotide sequence: TGCGCCAGCAGCTTGGGAGTCTCGGACTCCGCCGATACGCAGTATTTT. The rearrangement links TRBV5-1 to TRBJ2-3; D possibly corresponds to TRBD2 (5 bases). The CDR3 is 16 residues long. The V gene's germline CDR1 is SGHRS and CDR2 YFSETQ. V was clipped by 0 bases and J by 6 bases, with 17 bases between them.

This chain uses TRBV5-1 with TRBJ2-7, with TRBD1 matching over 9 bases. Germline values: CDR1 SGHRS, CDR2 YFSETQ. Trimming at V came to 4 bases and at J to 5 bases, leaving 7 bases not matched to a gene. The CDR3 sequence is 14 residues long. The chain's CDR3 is CASSAGQGYHEQYF. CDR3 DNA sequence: TGCGCCAGCAGCGCAGGACAGGGGTACCACGAGCAGTACTTC.

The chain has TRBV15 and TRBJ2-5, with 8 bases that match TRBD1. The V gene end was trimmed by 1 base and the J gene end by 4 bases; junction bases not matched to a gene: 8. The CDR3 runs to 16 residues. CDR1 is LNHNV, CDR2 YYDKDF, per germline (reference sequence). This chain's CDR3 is CATSRARQGRRETQYF. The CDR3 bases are TGTGCCACCAGCAGAGCCCGACAGGGGAGAAGAGAGACCCAGTACTTC.

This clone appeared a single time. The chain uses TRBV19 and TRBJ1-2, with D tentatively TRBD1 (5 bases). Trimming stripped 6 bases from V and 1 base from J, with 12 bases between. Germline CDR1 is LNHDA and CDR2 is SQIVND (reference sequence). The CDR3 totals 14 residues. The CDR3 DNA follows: TGTGCCAGTAGCCGACAGAAGAATAACTATGGCTACACCTTC. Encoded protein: CASSRQKNNYGYTF.

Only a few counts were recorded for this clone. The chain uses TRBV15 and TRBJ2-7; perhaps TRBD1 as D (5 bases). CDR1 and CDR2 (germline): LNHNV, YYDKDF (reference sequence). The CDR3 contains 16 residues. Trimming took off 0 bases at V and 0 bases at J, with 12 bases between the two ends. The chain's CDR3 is CATSRDRDSVSYEQYF. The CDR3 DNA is TGTGCCACCAGCAGAGATCGAGACAGCGTCTCCTACGAGCAGTACTTC. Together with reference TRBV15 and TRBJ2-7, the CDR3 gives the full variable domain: DAMVIQNPRYQVTQFGKPVTLSCSQTLNHNVMYWYQQKSSQAPKLLFHYYDKDFNNEADTPDNFQSRRPNTSFCFLDIRSPGLGDTAMYLCATSRDRDSVSYEQYFGPGTRLTVT.

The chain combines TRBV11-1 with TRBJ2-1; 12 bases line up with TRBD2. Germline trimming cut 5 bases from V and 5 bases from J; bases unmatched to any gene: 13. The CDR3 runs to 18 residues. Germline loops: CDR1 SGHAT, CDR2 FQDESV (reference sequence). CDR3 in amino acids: CASSPLGLAGGLHNEQFF. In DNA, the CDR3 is TGTGCCAGCAGCCCCCTCGGGCTAGCGGGGGGGCTACACAATGAGCAGTTCTTC.

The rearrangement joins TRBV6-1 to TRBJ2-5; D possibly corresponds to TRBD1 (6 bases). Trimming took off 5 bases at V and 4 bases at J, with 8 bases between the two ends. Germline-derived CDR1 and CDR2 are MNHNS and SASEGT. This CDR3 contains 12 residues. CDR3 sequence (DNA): TGTGCCAGCAGTAGACAGGTAGAGACCCAGTACTTC. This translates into CASSRQVETQYF.

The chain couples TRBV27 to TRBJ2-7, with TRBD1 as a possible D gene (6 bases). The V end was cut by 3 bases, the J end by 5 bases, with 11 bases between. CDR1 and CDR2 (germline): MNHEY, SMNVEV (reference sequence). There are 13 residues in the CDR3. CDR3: CASSFGQTNEQYF. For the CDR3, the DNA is TGTGCCAGCAGTTTCGGACAGACCAACGAGCAGTACTTC.

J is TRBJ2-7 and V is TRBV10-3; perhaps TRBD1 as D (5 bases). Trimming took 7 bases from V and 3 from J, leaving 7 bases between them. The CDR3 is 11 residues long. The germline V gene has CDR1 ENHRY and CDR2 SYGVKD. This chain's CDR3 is CAITQGYEQYF. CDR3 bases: TGTGCCATCACGCAGGGCTACGAGCAGTACTTC.

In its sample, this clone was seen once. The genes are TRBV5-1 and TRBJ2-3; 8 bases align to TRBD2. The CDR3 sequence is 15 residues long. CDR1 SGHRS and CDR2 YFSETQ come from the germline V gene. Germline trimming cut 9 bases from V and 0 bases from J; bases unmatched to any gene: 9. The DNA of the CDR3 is TGCGCCATCAGTAGCGGGGCGCTTAGCACAGATACGCAGTATTTT. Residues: CAISSGALSTDTQYF.

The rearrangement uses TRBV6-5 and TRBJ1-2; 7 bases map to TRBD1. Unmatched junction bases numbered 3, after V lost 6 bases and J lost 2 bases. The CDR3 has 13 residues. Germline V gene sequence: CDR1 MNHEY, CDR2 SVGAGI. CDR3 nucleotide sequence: TGTGCCAGCAGACCGACAGGGAACTATGGCTACACCTTC. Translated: CASRPTGNYGYTF.

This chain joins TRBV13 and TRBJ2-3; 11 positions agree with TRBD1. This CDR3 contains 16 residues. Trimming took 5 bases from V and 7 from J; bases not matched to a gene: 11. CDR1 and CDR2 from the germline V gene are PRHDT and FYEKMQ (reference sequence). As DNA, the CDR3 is TGTGCCAGCAGCGGGCCGGGGACAGGGGGTCGACATACGCAGTATTTT. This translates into CASSGPGTGGRHTQYF.

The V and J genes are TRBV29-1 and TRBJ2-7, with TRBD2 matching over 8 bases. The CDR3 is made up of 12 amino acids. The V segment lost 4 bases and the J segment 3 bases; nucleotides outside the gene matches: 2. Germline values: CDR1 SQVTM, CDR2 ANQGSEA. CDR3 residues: CSVVGTSYEQYF. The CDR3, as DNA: TGCAGCGTTGTTGGGACTAGCTACGAGCAGTACTTC.

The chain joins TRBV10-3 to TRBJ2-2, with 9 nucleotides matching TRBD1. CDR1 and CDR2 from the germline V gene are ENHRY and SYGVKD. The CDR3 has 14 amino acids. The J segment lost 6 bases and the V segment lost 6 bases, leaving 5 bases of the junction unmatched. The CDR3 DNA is TGTGCCATCAGGGGACAGGGTGCCGCCGGGGAGCTGTTTTTT. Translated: CAIRGQGAAGELFF.

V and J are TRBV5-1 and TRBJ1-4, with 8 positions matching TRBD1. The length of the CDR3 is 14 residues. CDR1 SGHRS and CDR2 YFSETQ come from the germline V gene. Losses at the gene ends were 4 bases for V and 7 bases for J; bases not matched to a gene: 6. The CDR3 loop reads CASSPGGAGEKLFF. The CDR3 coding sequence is TGCGCCAGCAGCCCAGGGGGCGCGGGTGAAAAACTGTTTTTT.

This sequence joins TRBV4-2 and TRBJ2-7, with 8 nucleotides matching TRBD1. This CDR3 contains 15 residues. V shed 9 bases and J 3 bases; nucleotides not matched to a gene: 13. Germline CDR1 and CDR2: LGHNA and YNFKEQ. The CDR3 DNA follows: TGTGCCAGTACTAGGGGGACAGGAGACAACTACGAGCAGTACTTC. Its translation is CASTRGTGDNYEQYF.

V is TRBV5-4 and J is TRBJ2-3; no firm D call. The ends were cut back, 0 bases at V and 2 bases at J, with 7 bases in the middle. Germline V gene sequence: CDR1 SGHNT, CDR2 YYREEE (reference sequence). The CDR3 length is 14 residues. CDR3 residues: CASSLAVFTDTQYF. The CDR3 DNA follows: TGTGCCAGCAGCTTGGCGGTATTCACAGATACGCAGTATTTT.

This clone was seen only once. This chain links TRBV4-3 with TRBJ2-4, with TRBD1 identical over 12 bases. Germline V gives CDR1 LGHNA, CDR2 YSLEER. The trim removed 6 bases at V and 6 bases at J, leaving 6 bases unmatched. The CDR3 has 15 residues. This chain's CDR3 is CASSRDRGQGNIQYF. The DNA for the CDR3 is TGCGCCAGCAGTCGGGACAGGGGGCAAGGAAACATTCAGTACTTC.

Here the CDR3 DNA reads TGTGCCAGCAGCTTCGGGGGGCCGACCCTCCAAGAGACCCAGTACTTC. Its translation is CASSFGGPTLQETQYF. The V gene is TRBV7-9, the J gene TRBJ2-5, with D possibly matching TRBD2 (7 bases). This CDR3 has 16 residues. Germline V gene sequence: CDR1 SEHNR, CDR2 FQNEAQ (reference sequence). Trimming took 3 bases from V and 1 from J, leaving 15 bases between them.

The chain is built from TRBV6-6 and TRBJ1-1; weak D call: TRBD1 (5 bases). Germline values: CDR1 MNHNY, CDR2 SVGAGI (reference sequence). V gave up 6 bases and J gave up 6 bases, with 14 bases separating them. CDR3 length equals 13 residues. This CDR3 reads CASRPDSSPEAFF. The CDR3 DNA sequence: TGTGCCAGCAGGCCCGACAGTTCCCCTGAAGCTTTCTTT.

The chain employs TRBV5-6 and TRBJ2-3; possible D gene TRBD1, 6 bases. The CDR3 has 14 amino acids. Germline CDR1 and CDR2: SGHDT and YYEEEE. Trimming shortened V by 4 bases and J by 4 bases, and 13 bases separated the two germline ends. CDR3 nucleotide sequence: TGTGCCAGCAGCACCATCTCAGGGGCAGATACGCAGTATTTT. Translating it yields CASSTISGADTQYF.

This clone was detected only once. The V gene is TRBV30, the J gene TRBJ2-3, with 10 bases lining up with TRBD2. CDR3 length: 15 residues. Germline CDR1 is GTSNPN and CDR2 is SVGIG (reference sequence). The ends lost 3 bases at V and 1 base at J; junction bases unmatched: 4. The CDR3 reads CAWSDGTSGTDTQYF. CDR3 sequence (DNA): TGTGCCTGGAGCGACGGGACTAGCGGCACAGATACGCAGTATTTT.

The CDR3 region has the DNA TGTGCCAGCAGCTCCCTGGGACAGGCTTCAGACGAGCAGTACTTC. Its translation: CASSSLGQASDEQYF. The J gene is TRBJ2-7, the V gene TRBV9; TRBD1 matches 8 bases. V gave up 4 bases and J gave up 5 bases; unmatched junction bases: 11. The length of the CDR3 is 15 residues. Germline lookup yields CDR1 SGDLS and CDR2 YYNGEE.